This T cell receptor (beta chain) was captured in a study of post-analysis software for immune sequencing data. Study in general: Recorded disease courses covered relapsing-remitting, secondary progressive and progressive-relapsing multiple sclerosis. Some patients had no subtype annotation. Study findings and constraints: Samples made in the same batch grouped tightly together by F measure. Normalized Chao1 diversity in multiple sclerosis patients fell significantly below that of controls.

Only a few counts were recorded for this clonotype. Its antigen is undetermined. Sequencing libraries made from TCR beta cDNA carried unique molecular identifiers. T cells numbering roughly 0.9 to 10 million yielded cDNA molecules that totaled roughly 500,000. TCRdb itself ran the PCR reads through MiXCR, one entry per CDR3 protein. The table includes approximately 690,000 distinct CDR3 sequences, 59% detected once. This sequence was found in a girl aged 2 to 9 with multiple sclerosis. The sequenced sample consisted of blood.

The CDR3 DNA is TGTGCCAGCAGCCGAGGGGCGGAGACCCAGTACTTC. Translating gives CASSRGAETQYF. This chain uses TRBV3-1 with TRBJ2-5; D tentatively fits TRBD1 or TRBD2 (5 bases each). The CDR3 length is 12 residues. Germline V gene lookup returns CDR1 LGHDT and CDR2 YNNKEL (reference sequence). V was clipped by 4 bases and J by 5 bases, with 8 bases between them.